The source of this T cell receptor delta chain is a study of human gamma delta and Vdelta1 T cells. Remarks on this clone: The antigen is not known.

TCRdb fed the PCR reads to CATT. The data contain some 13,000 delta-chain clones, roughly 50% of them singletons. General study points: Polyclonal Delta One T cells reportedly showed broad cytotoxic targeting of acute myeloid leukemia.

The germline V gene encodes CDR1 TSWWSYY and CDR2 QGS. With V trimmed by 3 bases and J by 0 bases, 14 bases remained unmatched. The CDR3 is made up of 19 amino acids. The sequence was obtained from a human donor in good health. The V call is TRDV1, the J call TRDJ1; 9 bases map to TRDD3. The sample consisted of Vdelta1 gamma-delta T cells from blood grown in culture (DOT cells). The CDR3 is CALGDPQVPWGMYTDKLIF. As DNA, the CDR3 is TGTGCTCTTGGGGACCCACAGGTCCCCTGGGGGATGTACACCGATAAACTCATCTTT.